This entry lists 23 T cell receptor beta chains sequenced from one sample in a study of shared clonotypes between healthy human individuals. The data were produced by immunoSEQ multiplex PCR, yet TCRdb's version contains in-frame clones alone and is incomplete. The sample has a few million clones, more than 90% seen once; the top ten hold over 0.12%. Sequencing was performed on naive CD4+ T cells sorted from blood. Subset in this sample: CD45RA+ positively selected. The origin of the receptors is a man between 18 and 35 years old in good health.

CDR3 region: CASNPPPGEAFF. The CDR3 coding sequence is TGTGCCAGCAACCCACCCCCGGGGGAGGCTTTCTTT. This rearrangement joins TRBV6-6 to TRBJ1-1; D perhaps matches TRBD1 (5 bases). Germline CDR1 is MNHNY and CDR2 is SVGAGI (reference sequence). The CDR3 consists of 12 residues. Trimming removed 7 bases from V and 11 bases from J, with 17 bases in between.

This chain connects TRBV9 to TRBJ2-4, with D perhaps TRBD1 (6 bases). The V and J ends lost 4 bases and 3 bases respectively, with 11 bases between them. The CDR3 totals 14 residues. Germline V CDR1 and CDR2: SGDLS, YYNGEE. CDR3 DNA sequence: TGTGCCAGCAGCCCCCTAGGGGGCAAAAACATTCAGTACTTC. It is translated as CASSPLGGKNIQYF.

CDR3 region: CASSEGVGGSNQPQHF. The CDR3 coding sequence is TGTGCCAGCAGTGAAGGAGTAGGGGGCAGCAATCAGCCCCAGCATTTT. J is TRBJ1-5 and V is TRBV6-1; 7 bases are a match to TRBD1. V gave up 1 base and J gave up 1 base; unmatched junction bases: 4. The CDR3 totals 16 residues. The V gene's germline CDR1 is MNHNS and CDR2 SASEGT.

The V and J genes are TRBV2 and TRBJ2-2; maybe TRBD1 (6 bases). Germline V gene lookup returns CDR1 SNHLY and CDR2 FYNNEI. The CDR3 runs 14 residues. V lost 6 bases and J 2 bases, leaving 10 bases between the germline ends. Written as DNA, the CDR3 is TGTGCCAGCAGGGACAGACTCAACACCGGGGAGCTGTTTTTT. Translated, it gives CASRDRLNTGELFF. Full variable domain (rest looked up from reference TRBV2 and TRBJ2-2): EPEVTQTPSHQVTQMGQEVILRCVPISNHLYFYWYRQILGQKVEFLVSFYNNEISEKSEIFDDQFSVERPDGSNFTLKIRSTKLEDSAMYFCASRDRLNTGELFFGEGSRLTVL.

The V and J genes are TRBV5-4 and TRBJ2-1; 7 positions agree with TRBD2. This CDR3 region has 16 residues. Unmatched junction bases numbered 13, after V lost 4 bases and J lost 6 bases. CDR1 is SGHNT and CDR2 is YYREEE in the germline V gene (reference sequence). The CDR3 reads CASSPPWGGNSNEQFF. For the CDR3, the DNA is TGTGCCAGCAGCCCTCCGTGGGGGGGGAACAGCAATGAGCAGTTCTTC. Supplemented by reference TRBV5-4 and TRBJ2-1, the full variable domain reads ETGVTQSPTHLIKTRGQQVTLRCSSQSGHNTVSWYQQALGQGPQFIFQYYREEENGRGNFPPRFSGLQFPNYSSELNVNALELDDSALYLCASSPPWGGNSNEQFFGPGTRLTVL.

The chain joins TRBV5-6 to TRBJ2-5, with 13 bases identical to TRBD2. The DNA end is more similar to TRBJ2-7, so the J call may be wrong. Germline CDR1 and CDR2: SGHDT and YYEEEE. This CDR3 is built from 16 residues. CDR3 sequence: CASSLRTSGSRYEQYF. The CDR3 DNA sequence: TGTGCCAGCAGCTTGAGGACTAGCGGGAGCCGATACGAGCAGTACTTC.

J is TRBJ1-2 and V is TRBV6-5; a possible D gene is TRBD1 (6 bases). Trimming shortened V by 2 bases and J by 0 bases, and 10 bases separated the two germline ends. The CDR3 length is 15 residues. Germline CDR1 is MNHEY and CDR2 is SVGAGI. The CDR3 sequence: CASSYGDNANYGYTF. The CDR3 DNA reads as TGTGCCAGCAGTTACGGGGACAATGCTAACTATGGCTACACCTTC.

The CDR3 DNA follows: TGTGCCAGCTCACGGGACTACCAGAACACCGGGGAGCTGTTTTTT. This translates into CASSRDYQNTGELFF. This sequence joins TRBV18 and TRBJ2-2, with TRBD2 matching 7 bases. The germline gives CDR1 KGHSH, CDR2 LQKENI. The J segment lost 1 base and the V segment lost 4 bases, leaving 3 bases of the junction unmatched. This CDR3 region has 15 residues.

For this clone: The CDR3 does not end in the conserved phenylalanine or tryptophan, so this is likely a read error. V usage is TRBV10-2 and J usage is TRBJ1-2, with 11 nucleotides matching TRBD1. V lost 7 bases and J lost 2; bases outside the gene matches: 3. Germline-derived CDR1 and CDR2 are WSHSY and SAAADI. The CDR3 spans 14 residues. CDR3 residues: CASTDRGRNYGYTI. The CDR3 nucleotides read TGCGCCAGCACGGACAGGGGGCGAAACTATGGCTACACCATC.

The V and J genes are TRBV5-4 and TRBJ2-5; D remains unclear. Looked up from germline, CDR1 is SGHNT and CDR2 is YYREEE (reference sequence). CDR3 length equals 15 residues. Trimming took 0 bases from V and 2 from J, leaving 11 bases between them. The CDR3 nucleotides are TGTGCCAGCAGCTTGGATCGAGCTTCACAAGAGACCCAGTACTTC. Protein sequence: CASSLDRASQETQYF.

The chain joins TRBV19 to TRBJ1-1, with TRBD1 matching over 7 bases. This CDR3 has 15 amino acids. The germline V gene encodes CDR1 LNHDA and CDR2 SQIVND (reference sequence). V lost 5 bases, J lost 5 bases, and 11 bases stayed unmatched. CDR3 region: CASSPGQGVITEAFF. For the CDR3, the DNA is TGTGCCAGTAGTCCGGGGCAGGGGGTGATTACTGAAGCTTTCTTT.

The V and J genes are TRBV5-6 and TRBJ2-2; 11 nucleotides line up with TRBD2. V lost 4 bases to trimming and J lost 0 bases; unmatched junction nucleotides: 5. Germline-derived CDR1 and CDR2 are SGHDT and YYEEEE. This CDR3 has 17 amino acids. The CDR3 DNA follows: TGTGCCAGCAGCCGATCGGGACTAGCGGCGAACACCGGGGAGCTGTTTTTT. Translating gives CASSRSGLAANTGELFF.

The CDR3 DNA reads as TGTGCCAGCAGTTACGGGCAGTCCTCGGTAAAACTGTTTTTT. Translation gives CASSYGQSSVKLFF. The chain has TRBV6-5 and TRBJ1-4; D not certain. The CDR3 sequence is 14 residues long. The V end lost 2 bases, the J end lost 10 bases, and 14 bases lay between the germline ends. CDR1 MNHEY and CDR2 SVGAGI come from the germline V gene.

This rearrangement joins TRBV28 to TRBJ2-7; D might be TRBD1 (6 bases). Trimming cost V 8 bases and J 3 bases, with 17 bases left between them. The CDR3 is 14 residues long. CDR1 is MDHEN, CDR2 SYDVKM, per germline. This CDR3 reads CASGLATGNYEQYF. CDR3 in DNA: TGTGCCAGCGGATTGGCTACAGGGAACTACGAGCAGTACTTC.

The chain links TRBV7-2 to TRBJ2-7; TRBD2 aligns across 9 bases. Germline V CDR1 and CDR2: SGHTA, FQGNSA. CDR3 size: 18 residues. With 5 bases clipped from V and 0 bases from J, the junction kept 14 bases outside the gene matches. The DNA of the CDR3 is TGTGCCAGCAGCCCCCGGAGGCTAGCGGGGTACCCCTCCTACGAGCAGTACTTC. This sequence encodes CASSPRRLAGYPSYEQYF.

V and J are TRBV18 and TRBJ1-1; D gene unclear. V was shortened by 3 bases and J by 5 bases, with 19 bases between the two germline ends. This CDR3 region has 16 residues. Per germline, CDR1 KGHSH and CDR2 LQKENI. CDR3 sequence reads: CASSPYDVRYGTEAFF. The CDR3 DNA follows: TGTGCCAGCTCACCTTATGATGTGAGATACGGGACTGAAGCTTTCTTT.

The V and J genes are TRBV12-2 and TRBJ1-1. TRBV12-2 is designated a pseudogene. The CDR3 is 14 amino acids. CDR3 nucleotide sequence: TGTGCAAGTCGCTCGTGGACCCTGAACACTGAAGCTTTCTTT. Its translation is CASRSWTLNTEAFF.

CDR3 coding DNA: TGTGCCAGCAGTAGATCTGGTAATTCGAATGGCTACACCTTC. This sequence encodes CASSRSGNSNGYTF. The V and J genes are TRBV6-5 and TRBJ1-2; D not resolved. There are 14 residues in the CDR3. The V and J ends lost 5 bases and 6 bases respectively, with 16 bases between them. Germline V gene data show CDR1 as MNHEY and CDR2 as SVGAGI.

V is TRBV11-3 and J is TRBJ1-5, with 11 nucleotides matching TRBD1. The ends lost 4 bases at V and 6 bases at J; junction bases unmatched: 8. Germline V gene data show CDR1 as SGHNT and CDR2 as YENEEA. This CDR3 is 16 amino acids long. Written as DNA, the CDR3 is TGTGCCAGCAGCTCCCGGACAGGGGGCGCGGGTCAGCCCCAGCATTTT. Protein: CASSSRTGGAGQPQHF.

The chain recombines TRBV4-1 with TRBJ2-5; TRBD2 is a possible D gene (5 bases). The length of the CDR3 is 17 residues. CDR1 MGHRA and CDR2 YSYEKL come from the germline V gene. V was trimmed by 0 bases and J by 0 bases, leaving 14 bases between them. CDR3 region: CASSQDSGGRYQETQYF. As DNA, the CDR3 is TGCGCCAGCAGCCAAGATTCGGGCGGGCGGTACCAAGAGACCCAGTACTTC.

The V gene is TRBV5-1, the J gene TRBJ2-4; TRBD1 agrees at 10 bases. Trimming took 0 bases from V and 6 from J; bases not matched to a gene: 3. The CDR3 runs 15 residues. Looked up from germline, CDR1 is SGHRS and CDR2 is YFSETQ. The CDR3 sequence is CASSLAGDRGNIQYF. The CDR3 bases are TGCGCCAGCAGCTTGGCTGGGGACAGGGGAAACATTCAGTACTTC.

The CDR3 sequence is CASSPGLAGVGITDTQYF. The CDR3 coding sequence is TGTGCCAGCAGTCCAGGACTAGCGGGAGTGGGGATCACAGATACGCAGTATTTT. This rearrangement joins TRBV7-9 to TRBJ2-3; 13 bases map to TRBD2. CDR3 length: 18 amino acids. Trimming at V came to 6 bases and at J to 2 bases, leaving 11 bases not matched to a gene. Germline values: CDR1 SEHNR, CDR2 FQNEAQ (reference sequence).

The rearrangement joins TRBV5-5 to TRBJ1-5; TRBD1 aligns across 8 bases. The CDR3 covers 14 residues. The ends lost 6 bases at V and 4 bases at J; junction bases unmatched: 6. In germline, CDR1 is SGHKS, CDR2 YYEKEE (reference sequence). CDR3 bases: TGTGCCAGCAACTTAGACAGGGGAAATCAGCCCCAGCATTTT. Encoded protein: CASNLDRGNQPQHF.